The rows below give T cell receptor beta chains drawn from one sample of a study of T cell responses to AZD1222 COVID-19 vaccine. Profiled with immunoSEQ multiplex PCR; TCRdb holds only in-frame clones, not every one. The sample shows roughly 150,000 clones, about four fifths of them seen only once. The material was peripheral blood, obtained on day 0 of AZD1222 vaccination. The receptors stem from an adult in good health. Both conserved end residues are part of each CDR3. The D gene is left open where the match is weak. The size of a clone is reported for some rows only, either as once, few or many, or as a class for expanded clones.

cdr3_nt,cdr3_aa,v_call,d_call,clone_size,j_call
TGTGCCAGCAGCCTTAGGGGGAACACTGAAGCTTTCTTT,CASSLRGNTEAFF,TRBV11-2,-,-,TRBJ1-1
TGTGCCAGCAGCCAAGTCATCCCAAACAGGGAATTCTATGGCTACACCTTC,CASSQVIPNREFYGYTF,TRBV3-1/TRBV3-2,-,-,TRBJ1-2
TGTGCCAGCAGTTACCGCGGACAATTCGCGGATTCACCCCTCCACTTT,CASSYRGQFADSPLHF,TRBV6-5,-,-,TRBJ1-6
TGTGCCAGCAGGAGCCGGGCGATCCCTGAAAAACTGTTTTTT,CASRSRAIPEKLFF,TRBV28,-,-,TRBJ1-4
TGTGCCAGCAGTGAATGGGCTACCACGCAGTTCTTC,CASSEWATTQFF,TRBV6-1,-,-,TRBJ2-1
TGTGCCAGTAGTATAGGTTCGGGGGGAGGTCAGCCCCAGCATTTT,CASSIGSGGGQPQHF,TRBV19,-,-,TRBJ1-5
TGTGCCAGTAGTATATCTGGGGCCGGCGCAGATACGCAGTATTTT,CASSISGAGADTQYF,TRBV19,-,few,TRBJ2-3
TGTGCCATCAGTGAAATGGTAGCGGGGGCGGATACGCAGTATTTT,CAISEMVAGADTQYF,TRBV10-3,TRBD2,-,TRBJ2-3
TGTGCCAGCTCACCCCTTACAGGGGACGATGAGCAGTTCTTC,CASSPLTGDDEQFF,TRBV18,TRBD1,-,TRBJ2-1
TGTGCCAGCAGTGAAGGGGGGGCTCCTGGAAACACCATATATTTT,CASSEGGAPGNTIYF,TRBV2,-,-,TRBJ1-3
TGTGCCAGCAGCCGACAGGGCCTAGGTTCACCCCTCCACTTT,CASSRQGLGSPLHF,TRBV3-1/TRBV3-2,TRBD1,-,TRBJ1-6
TGTGCCTGGAGTGGACAGTATTCGAACACTGAAGCTTTCTTT,CAWSGQYSNTEAFF,TRBV30,-,-,TRBJ1-1
TGTGCCAGCAGTTACCAGGGACAGGGCAACACCATATATTTT,CASSYQGQGNTIYF,TRBV6-5,TRBD1,-,TRBJ1-3
TGTGCCAGCAGTTTAGTCGGCGGCACTGAAGCTTTCTTT,CASSLVGGTEAFF,TRBV12-3/TRBV12-4,-,-,TRBJ1-1
TGTGCCAGCAAGGTTTTGATAGGGGACACTGAAGCTTTCTTT,CASKVLIGDTEAFF,TRBV28,-,-,TRBJ1-1
TGTGCCAGCAGTTTGGGCCTAGCGGGGGGATACGCCGTAGGCACAGATACGCAGTATTTT,CASSLGLAGGYAVGTDTQYF,TRBV27,TRBD2,-,TRBJ2-3
TGTGCCAGCAGTGAGGAACAGGGTTTAGGGTACTATGGCTACACCTTC,CASSEEQGLGYYGYTF,TRBV9,-,-,TRBJ1-2